The clone carrying this T cell receptor beta chain was seen many times. Its target is unknown. The data were obtained in a study of identical twins. Study-wide results and caveats: Beta clonotypes that were abundant in cord blood contained fewer insertions, a pattern absent from memory repertoires. Models, which agreed with sharing between unrelated individuals, nonetheless underestimated the out-of-frame TCR alpha sharing seen in monozygotic twins. Interpretation of the results relied on cross-sectional statistical analysis and not on following the same donors.

TCRdb recomputed calls from the 5' RACE reads with MiXCR, one row per CDR3 protein. The sample holds about 210,000 distinct CDR3 sequences, less than 10% seen once. The ends were cut back, 6 bases at V and 9 bases at J, with 21 bases in the middle. Germline V lookup: CDR1 ENHRY, CDR2 SYGVKD. This CDR3 is built from 14 residues. This TCR derives from a woman in her late teens or twenties in good health. The chain is built from TRBV10-3 and TRBJ2-7; perhaps TRBD1 as D (7 bases). The sequenced sample consisted of memory (CD45RO+) T cells sorted from blood. The CDR3 is CAISRLEGATWQYF. The CDR3 DNA reads TGTGCCATCAGCCGCCTGGAGGGGGCAACTTGGCAGTACTTC.